Described below is a single T cell receptor beta chain sequence and its context. Its antigen is unidentified. This CDR3 contains 15 residues. Looked up from germline, CDR1 is SGHRS and CDR2 is YFSETQ. This sample stems from a study of T cells expressing NK-cell markers. The overall study: Sorted CD3+CD56+NKG2C+, CD3+CD56+NKG2C- and CD3+CD56-NKG2C+ T-cell subsets were beta-chain profiled. Study-wide results and limits: Six of the donors carried dominant NKG2C+ clonotypes that took up 1.0-7.0% of their CD8+ T cells. Whether expanded NKG2C+ T cell clones were HCMV-specific remained unclear.

TCRdb re-called the 5' RACE reads; every CDR3 protein appears as one record, without DNA. The sample has about 390,000 distinct CDR3 sequences. The V gene is TRBV5-1, the J gene TRBJ1-1. Sequencing was carried out using blood T cells: a sorted CD56 or NKG2C T cell subset, CD4+ or CD8+ T cells, or bulk PBMC T cells (not recorded which). This clonotype was sampled from a woman aged 45-59 years in good health. The CDR3 reads CASSLEAAVNTEAFF.